A single sample is the source of the 7 T cell receptor beta chains below, sequenced in a study of cytomegalovirus exposure and HLA in healthy donors. Repertoires were generated with immunoSEQ multiplex PCR, while TCRdb's copy carries only in-frame clones and drops some. The sample carries 110,000 to 150,000 clones, about 90% recorded once. The source material was PBMCs. The receptors derive from a man aged 18 to 29 in good health and CMV-seronegative.

This rearrangement joins TRBV18 to TRBJ2-5; D gene uncertain. From germline, CDR1 is KGHSH and CDR2 LQKENI. Deletions cut 3 bases from V and 4 bases from J, with 6 bases between. The CDR3 spans 12 residues. The CDR3 nucleotides are TGTGCCAGCTCACCCCTCGGAGAGACCCAGTACTTC. It codes for CASSPLGETQYF.

The chain combines TRBV9 with TRBJ2-1; no definite D call. Germline V gives CDR1 SGDLS, CDR2 YYNGEE. The V end lost 2 bases, the J end lost 3 bases, and 9 bases lay between the germline ends. This CDR3 contains 14 residues. The CDR3 protein is CASSVGPNYNEQFF. The CDR3 DNA sequence: TGTGCCAGCAGCGTCGGTCCGAACTACAATGAGCAGTTCTTC.

J is TRBJ2-3 and V is TRBV10-3; 9 nucleotides agree with TRBD2. The CDR3 totals 18 residues. Germline CDR1 and CDR2: ENHRY and SYGVKD. Unmatched junction bases numbered 12, after V lost 3 bases and J lost 2 bases. CDR3 sequence reads: CAISETGLARLFTDTQYF. CDR3 bases: TGTGCCATCAGTGAAACCGGACTAGCGAGACTGTTCACAGATACGCAGTATTTT.

V usage is TRBV4-1 and J usage is TRBJ2-1; unclear D gene. CDR3 length: 11 amino acids. With 3 bases removed from V and 10 bases from J, the gap between germline ends came to 7 bases. Germline CDR1 MGHRA, CDR2 YSYEKL. CDR3 amino acids: CASSHGGEQFF. CDR3 nucleotide sequence: TGCGCCAGCAGCCATGGTGGCGAGCAGTTCTTC.

This chain uses TRBV7-2 with TRBJ2-7; 7 bases match TRBD2. The CDR3 consists of 15 residues. J was trimmed by 4 bases and V by 5 bases; bases with no gene match: 11. Germline lookup yields CDR1 SGHTA and CDR2 FQGNSA. The CDR3 loop reads CASSVSSGARYEQYF. The DNA for the CDR3 is TGTGCCAGCAGCGTGTCTAGCGGAGCCAGATACGAGCAGTACTTC. The full variable domain, in which reference TRBV7-2 and TRBJ2-7 provide the parts outside the CDR3, is GAGVSQSPSNKVTEKGKDVELRCDPISGHTALYWYRQSLGQGLEFLIYFQGNSAPDKSGLPSDRFSAERTGGSVSTLTIQRTQQEDSAVYLCASSVSSGARYEQYFGPGTRLTVT.

The chain couples TRBV7-9 to TRBJ1-2; D not certain. This CDR3 has 15 residues. CDR1 SEHNR and CDR2 FQNEAQ come from the germline V gene (reference sequence). V shed 1 base and J shed 4 bases, with 13 bases lying between them. CDR3 bases: TGTGCCAGCAGCTTAGGCCCAGGATACGCCTATGGCTACACCTTC. Residues: CASSLGPGYAYGYTF. The complete variable domain, with remaining parts taken from reference TRBV7-9 and TRBJ1-2, reads DTGVSQNPRHKITKRGQNVTFRCDPISEHNRLYWYRQTLGQGPEFLTYFQNEAQLEKSRLLSDRFSAERPKGSFSTLEIQRTEQGDSAMYLCASSLGPGYAYGYTFGSGTRLTVV.

The chain uses TRBV5-4 and TRBJ2-7, with D tentatively TRBD2 (6 bases). This CDR3 has 13 amino acids. Per germline, CDR1 SGHNT and CDR2 YYREEE (reference sequence). V was cut by 4 bases and J by 4 bases, with 12 bases left in between. The CDR3 reads CASSTEGRYEQYF. In DNA, the CDR3 is TGTGCCAGCAGCACGGAGGGGAGATACGAGCAGTACTTC.